The present T cell receptor (beta chain) was sequenced within a study of cytomegalovirus exposure and HLA in healthy donors. This CDR3 comprises 17 residues. Germline trimming cut 5 bases from V and 0 bases from J; bases unmatched to any gene: 12. Germline CDR1 KGHSH, CDR2 LQKENI. Researchers ran the PCR with 60 Vbeta and 13 Jbeta primers. TCRdb's table, derived via immunoSEQ multiplex PCR, lists solely in-frame clones and lacks some. The sample holds some 220,000 clones; 77% are singletons and the top ten take 2.5% to 3%. The TCR originated in an older woman in good health and CMV-seropositive. Sequenced sample: PBMCs. The V and J genes are TRBV18 and TRBJ1-1; 7 bases fit TRBD1. CDR3 sequence: CASSSRAGQALNTEAFF. Here the CDR3 DNA reads TGTGCCAGCTCATCCCGCGCAGGACAGGCGTTGAACACTGAAGCTTTCTTT.